The rows below give T cell receptor beta chains drawn from one sample of a study of blood T cells in healthy people across ages. TCRdb re-analysed the 5' RACE reads in MiXCR, keeping a single row per CDR3 protein. This sample has around 1.5 million distinct CDR3 sequences, with about 31% found just once. Sequencing input: blood. The receptors were gathered from a woman in her 30s in good health. CDR3s include the opening cysteine and the closing phenylalanine or tryptophan. The D gene is left open where the match is weak. Clone size is stated in some rows and not others, as once, few, many or a class when expanded.

TRBV7-2,few,TRBJ1-2,.,CASSSGHDYGYTF,TGTGCCAGCAGCTCCGGGCATGATTATGGCTACACCTTC
TRBV20-1,many,TRBJ2-1,TRBD2,CSLSGGGNEQFF,TGCAGTCTTAGCGGGGGAGGCAATGAGCAGTTCTTC
TRBV5-1,.,TRBJ2-2,.,CASLTLPNTGELFF,TGCGCCAGCCTGACTCTCCCGAACACCGGGGAGCTGTTTTTT
TRBV9,.,TRBJ2-1,.,CASSVDVHEQFF,TGTGCCAGCAGCGTAGATGTGCATGAGCAGTTCTTC
TRBV20-1,.,TRBJ1-1,.,CSASRDDSFEAFF,TGCAGTGCCAGTAGAGACGACAGCTTTGAAGCTTTCTTT
TRBV3-1,few,TRBJ2-5,.,CAIKETQYF,TGTGCCATAAAGGAGACCCAGTACTTC
TRBV15,many,TRBJ2-7,TRBD2,CATSRGLAFTYEQYF,TGTGCCACCAGCAGAGGACTAGCCTTCACCTACGAGCAGTACTTC
TRBV5-4,.,TRBJ2-1,TRBD2,CASNSEAGAPYNEQFF,TGTGCCAGCAACTCGGAGGCGGGAGCTCCCTACAATGAGCAGTTCTTC
TRBV6-6,.,TRBJ1-2,.,CASSYQGRGGYTF,TGTGCCAGCAGTTACCAGGGTCGGGGTGGCTACACCTTC
TRBV20-1,few,TRBJ2-7,TRBD2,CSAPTSGALGEQYF,TGCAGTGCGCCAACTAGCGGGGCCCTCGGGGAGCAGTACTTC
TRBV10-1,.,TRBJ2-7,.,CASSEWRDGSEQYF,TGCGCCAGCAGTGAATGGCGCGACGGGTCCGAGCAGTACTTC
TRBV7-2,.,TRBJ1-5,.,CASSPRGQRGQPQHF,TGTGCCAGCAGCCCACGGGGGCAAAGGGGTCAGCCCCAGCATTTT
TRBV20-1,.,TRBJ2-7,.,CSASRTGGEQYF,TGCAGTGCCTCCCGGACTGGCGGCGAGCAGTACTTC
TRBV10-3,.,TRBJ2-3,TRBD2,CAISESILPSGGASTDTQYF,TGTGCCATCAGTGAGTCGATTCTTCCTAGCGGGGGGGCAAGCACAGATACGCAGTATTTT
TRBV7-9,.,TRBJ1-2,.,CASRKAGYGYTF,TGTGCCAGCCGTAAGGCGGGATATGGCTACACCTTC
TRBV7-3,.,TRBJ2-1,.,CASSLRTKNEQFF,TGTGCCAGCAGCTTACGTACCAAGAATGAGCAGTTCTTC
TRBV4-1,.,TRBJ2-7,TRBD1,CASSHGTGKPLGGYEQYF,TGCGCCAGCAGCCACGGGACAGGGAAACCCCTCGGAGGTTACGAGCAGTACTTC
TRBV4-1,many,TRBJ2-1,TRBD2,CASSQDSRGLAGARQFF,TGCGCCAGCAGCCAAGATTCCCGGGGACTAGCGGGGGCTCGGCAGTTCTTC
TRBV7-3,.,TRBJ1-2,.,CANSLRGGDGYTF,TGTGCCAACAGCTTGAGAGGGGGGGATGGCTACACCTTC
TRBV7-8,many,TRBJ2-7,TRBD1,CASSHLTGAYEQYF,TGCGCCAGCAGCCACTTGACAGGGGCCTACGAGCAGTACTTC
TRBV5-1,.,TRBJ2-1,TRBD2,CASSNSGGAWEQFF,TGCGCCAGCAGCAATAGCGGGGGGGCTTGGGAGCAGTTCTTC
TRBV5-6,few,TRBJ2-3,.,CASSPQAGGGDTQYF,TGTGCCAGCAGCCCCCAGGCAGGGGGAGGGGATACGCAGTATTTT